The next 16 T cell receptor beta chains were all read from a single sample in a study of blood T cells in healthy people across ages. Together with a sample-barcoded 5' primer, a J-beta primer mix was included in a second PCR lasting about 6 to 11 cycles. TCRdb analysed the 5' RACE reads with MiXCR anew, one entry per CDR3 protein. The sample holds around 870,000 distinct CDR3 sequences, around 28% seen once. The sample consisted of blood. These receptors originate from a woman aged 80 or over in good health.

The chain recombines TRBV7-2 with TRBJ1-5, with D hard to call. Germline-derived CDR1 and CDR2 are SGHTA and FQGNSA. V dropped 1 base and J dropped 10 bases, with 14 bases sitting between them. The CDR3 is 14 amino acids. CDR3 amino acids: CASSLVGECSPQHF. In nucleotides, the CDR3 is TGTGCCAGCAGCTTAGTTGGGGAATGCAGCCCCCAGCATTTT.

This clonotype was recorded many times. The chain joins TRBV20-1 to TRBJ1-2; D is possibly TRBD1 (5 bases). Germline V CDR1 and CDR2: DFQATT, SNEGSKA (reference sequence). Trimming removed 4 bases at V and 4 bases at J, with 19 bases between. The CDR3 runs 15 residues. The CDR3 DNA reads as TGCAGTGCTAAAGTCTTCTCTCAGGGTGCCTATGGCTACACCTTC. It specifies CSAKVFSQGAYGYTF.

This sequence joins TRBV5-1 and TRBJ2-1; TRBD2 might be the D (6 bases). This CDR3 is built from 15 residues. V was cut by 8 bases and J by 7 bases, with 22 bases left in between. CDR1 and CDR2 (germline): SGHRS, YFSETQ. The CDR3 DNA reads TGCGCCAGTGGATACGGACTACGCGGGAATAATGAGCAGTTCTTC. It yields the protein CASGYGLRGNNEQFF.

Comment on this clonotype: A much bigger clone sits one base away, suggesting this may be a read error. The chain employs TRBV20-1 and TRBJ2-7; 11 bases are a match to TRBD1. V shed 5 bases, J shed 2 bases, and the junction held 2 bases outside the gene matches. The CDR3 consists of 13 residues. Germline loops: CDR1 DFQATT, CDR2 SNEGSKA (reference sequence). CDR3 sequence: CSARTGGPYEQYF. CDR3 DNA: TGCAGTGCTCGGACAGGGGGCCCCTACGAGCAGTACTTC.

The sample holds many counts of this clonotype. The CDR3 DNA follows: TGTGCCAGCAGCTTAGCAAGGGCAGCCACCCCAGATACGCAGTATTTT. Its translation is CASSLARAATPDTQYF. The chain joins TRBV7-2 to TRBJ2-3; D not certain. The CDR3 is made up of 16 amino acids. V dropped 0 bases and J dropped 4 bases, with 14 bases sitting between them. Germline lookup yields CDR1 SGHTA and CDR2 FQGNSA.

This chain uses TRBV10-3 with TRBJ1-5; D remains ambiguous. Germline V gene sequence: CDR1 ENHRY, CDR2 SYGVKD. This CDR3 contains 16 residues. Trimming removed 2 bases from V and 3 bases from J, with 14 bases in between. CDR3 bases: TGTGCCATCAGTGAGAGTTTAACAGAACCCAATCAGCCCCAGCATTTT. Its translation is CAISESLTEPNQPQHF.

This clonotype showed up just a few times. A much larger clone is a single base away; this may be a read error. V usage is TRBV29-1 and J usage is TRBJ1-2; 9 positions agree with TRBD1. The CDR3 length is 12 residues. V shed 7 bases and J 8 bases; nucleotides not matched to a gene: 8. Germline V gives CDR1 SQVTM, CDR2 ANQGSEA. CDR3 nucleotides: TGCAGCGGTGTCGGACAGGGGTTAGGCTACACCTTC. Translated: CSGVGQGLGYTF.

This clonotype showed up many times. The V gene is TRBV4-3, the J gene TRBJ1-1; D uncertain. CDR1 and CDR2 from the germline V gene are LGHNA and YSLEER. Trimming pared 0 bases from V and 8 bases from J, leaving 13 bases between. The CDR3 totals 14 residues. The CDR3 spells CASSQDRRFTEAFF. The CDR3, as DNA: TGCGCCAGCAGCCAAGATCGGCGATTCACAGAAGCTTTCTTT.

The chain links TRBV28 to TRBJ2-7; weak D call: TRBD1 (5 bases). Trimming removed 10 bases from V and 3 bases from J, with 16 bases in between. This CDR3 comprises 13 residues. Germline V lookup: CDR1 MDHEN, CDR2 SYDVKM. The chain's CDR3 is CATRAVNFYEQYF. The CDR3 DNA is TGTGCCACCAGGGCAGTAAATTTCTACGAGCAGTACTTC.

The genes are TRBV27 and TRBJ1-4; D might be TRBD1 (5 bases). CDR3 size: 16 residues. The germline V and J ends were trimmed by 1 base and 4 bases, with 13 bases remaining between them. CDR1 and CDR2 from the germline V gene are MNHEY and SMNVEV (reference sequence). CDR3 DNA: TGTGCCAGCAGTTTATTCCCACAGGATCGTAATGAAAAACTGTTTTTT. This gives the protein CASSLFPQDRNEKLFF. The variable domain in full, completed from reference TRBV27 and TRBJ1-4, reads EAQVTQNPRYLITVTGKKLTVTCSQNMNHEYMSWYRQDPGLGLRQIYYSMNVEVTDKGDVPEGYKVSRKEKRNFPLILESPSPNQTSLYFCASSLFPQDRNEKLFFGSGTQLSVL.

This clonotype has a count of ten or more. V is TRBV5-1 and J is TRBJ2-5; D is possibly TRBD1 or TRBD2 (5 bases each). Germline V gene data show CDR1 as SGHRS and CDR2 as YFSETQ. Trimming removed 4 bases at V and 5 bases at J, with 15 bases between. The CDR3 spans 14 residues. CDR3 sequence: CASSMGRYTETQYF. The CDR3 DNA sequence: TGCGCCAGCAGCATGGGACGGTATACGGAGACCCAGTACTTC.

V usage is TRBV11-2 and J usage is TRBJ1-2; unclear D gene. CDR3 size: 14 residues. Germline V lookup: CDR1 SGHAT, CDR2 FQNNGV. V was shortened by 4 bases and J by 8 bases, with 17 bases between the two germline ends. The CDR3 loop reads CASSYSGGAAGYTF. The CDR3 nucleotides read TGTGCCAGCAGCTACTCAGGAGGCGCGGCCGGCTACACCTTC.

This clonotype has a handful of counts. The junction departs from germline at one end; a sequencing error may be responsible. The gene calls are TRBV20-1 and TRBJ2-1, with 9 bases lining up with TRBD2. This CDR3 is 12 amino acids long. Per germline, CDR1 DFQATT and CDR2 SNEGSKA (reference sequence). The CDR3 nucleotides read TGCAGTGGGGGGCGGGGGGGCAATGGGCAGTTCTTC. Encoded protein: CSGGRGGNGQFF.

This clonotype was seen many times. The rearrangement uses TRBV6-2 or TRBV6-3 and TRBJ2-7, with 13 bases that match TRBD2. CDR3 length equals 16 residues. The ends lost 6 bases at V and 2 bases at J; junction bases unmatched: 7. Germline-derived CDR1 and CDR2 are MNHEY and SVGEGT. CDR3 amino acids: CASRERLAGGPYEQYF. In DNA, the CDR3 is TGTGCCAGCAGAGAACGACTAGCGGGGGGACCCTACGAGCAGTACTTC.

This clonotype was counted at least ten times. Relative to the germline gene, one junction end is altered; a read error may explain this. The chain carries TRBV12-3 or TRBV12-4 and TRBJ1-2, with D hard to call. The CDR3 runs 13 residues. CDR3 nucleotide sequence: TGTGCCAGCAGTTTTCGGGGTTTCTATGGCCACACCTTC. Translating it yields CASSFRGFYGHTF.

The chain recombines TRBV9 with TRBJ2-2; TRBD1 matches 11 bases. CDR3 length: 15 residues. Germline-derived CDR1 and CDR2 are SGDLS and YYNGEE. Trimming removed 3 bases from V and 5 bases from J; junction bases left unmatched: 3. CDR3 sequence (DNA): TGTGCCAGCAGCGGTGGGACAGGGGGGACCGGGGAGCTGTTTTTT. Encoded protein: CASSGGTGGTGELFF.